This entry lists 29 T cell receptor beta chains sequenced from one sample in a study of siplizumab effects on memory and regulatory T cells. Cells from the mixed lymphocyte reaction were cocultured for less than 7 days at 37°C. No antigen is known for these receptors. Produced via immunoSEQ multiplex PCR; TCRdb's table is partial and in-frame only. The sample consists of 3,000 to 4,000 clones, around half of them appearing once. Sequenced sample: CFSE-low (dividing) CD4+ T cells sorted from an allogeneic mixed lymphocyte reaction. The source is a human donor in good health; the cells came from an allogeneic mixed lymphocyte reaction.

CDR3 coding DNA: TGTGCCAGCACGACTAGCGGGAGCTACGAGCAGTACTTC. This translates into CASTTSGSYEQYF. The V gene is TRBV6-6, the J gene TRBJ2-7, with 12 bases identical to TRBD2. V was clipped by 7 bases and J by 3 bases; unmatched bases: 1. In germline, CDR1 is MNHNY, CDR2 SVGAGI (reference sequence). The CDR3 contains 13 residues.

This clone is deemed large. The chain uses TRBV7-3 and TRBJ1-4; possible D gene TRBD1, 5 bases. The CDR3 is 13 amino acids. Trimming removed 3 bases from V and 7 bases from J, with 9 bases in between. The germline V gene encodes CDR1 SGHTA and CDR2 FQGTGA. CDR3 region: CASSLIRGEKLFF. The CDR3 DNA reads TGTGCCAGCAGCTTGATAAGGGGTGAAAAACTGTTTTTT.

For the CDR3, the DNA is TGTGCCAGCAGTTTGACAGGGAATGAGCAGTTCTTC. It is translated as CASSLTGNEQFF. This chain links TRBV7-3 with TRBJ2-1, with 7 bases that match TRBD1. With V trimmed by 6 bases and J by 7 bases, 3 bases remained unmatched. The CDR3 totals 12 residues. CDR1 is SGHTA, CDR2 FQGTGA, per germline.

This rearrangement joins TRBV11-2 to TRBJ2-5, with 7 bases lining up with TRBD1. The V gene's germline CDR1 is SGHAT and CDR2 FQNNGV. This CDR3 is 16 amino acids long. Germline trimming cut 5 bases from V and 5 bases from J; bases unmatched to any gene: 14. In DNA form, the CDR3 reads TGTGCCAGCAGCCGCCTTTGGACAGGAGAGGTGGAGACCCAGTACTTC. It specifies CASSRLWTGEVETQYF.

This chain connects TRBV28 to TRBJ1-3; TRBD1 is a possible D gene (5 bases). V dropped 6 bases and J dropped 8 bases, with 11 bases sitting between them. Germline V CDR1 and CDR2: MDHEN, SYDVKM. The CDR3 consists of 12 residues. Here the CDR3 DNA reads TGTGCCAGCAGAGGACAAGTCTACACCATATATTTT. Translated, it gives CASRGQVYTIYF.

The V and J genes are TRBV10-2 and TRBJ2-5, with D unresolved. V was clipped by 3 bases and J by 1 base, with 3 bases between them. CDR3 length: 12 amino acids. CDR1 is WSHSY, CDR2 SAAADI, per germline. CDR3 protein: CASSDLQETQYF. As DNA, the CDR3 is TGCGCCAGCAGTGACCTCCAAGAGACCCAGTACTTC.

This sequence joins TRBV5-1 and TRBJ2-2, with 11 nucleotides matching TRBD2. This CDR3 is 18 amino acids long. After removal of 4 bases from V and 0 bases from J, the junction contained 8 bases not matched to a gene. Per germline, CDR1 SGHRS and CDR2 YFSETQ. The CDR3 here is CASSQTLAGGPNTGELFF. The CDR3 DNA sequence: TGCGCCAGCAGCCAGACCCTAGCGGGGGGCCCGAACACCGGGGAGCTGTTTTTT.

The chain combines TRBV5-1 with TRBJ2-1; D gene uncertain. Germline V lookup: CDR1 SGHRS, CDR2 YFSETQ. The length of the CDR3 is 14 residues. V was shortened by 0 bases and J by 3 bases, with 7 bases between the two germline ends. The CDR3 protein is CASSLDRVYNEQFF. CDR3 sequence (DNA): TGCGCCAGCAGCTTGGACCGTGTCTACAATGAGCAGTTCTTC.

This clone came up once. This rearrangement joins TRBV6-1 to TRBJ1-2; D gene unclear. Germline CDR1 reads MNHNS; CDR2 reads SASEGT. V dropped 7 bases and J dropped 2 bases, with 14 bases sitting between them. The CDR3 is made up of 14 amino acids. The CDR3 DNA follows: TGTGCCAGCACCCCTGGGCCTGTAAACTATGGCTACACCTTC. Protein sequence: CASTPGPVNYGYTF.

V gene TRBV11-3 combines with J gene TRBJ2-3, with TRBD2 identical over 11 bases. The CDR3 length is 16 residues. Trimming at V came to 4 bases and at J to 5 bases, leaving 8 bases not matched to a gene. The germline gives CDR1 SGHNT, CDR2 YENEEA. CDR3 DNA sequence: TGTGCCAGCAGCTCGACTAGCGGGGCGACGCTAGATACGCAGTATTTT. It codes for CASSSTSGATLDTQYF.

This chain links TRBV5-1 with TRBJ1-2, with D maybe TRBD1 (6 bases). Trimming removed 0 bases from V and 1 base from J, with 10 bases in between. The length of the CDR3 is 15 residues. Germline V gives CDR1 SGHRS, CDR2 YFSETQ. CDR3 loop: CASSLAGRGNYGYTF. CDR3 in DNA: TGCGCCAGCAGCTTGGCGGGCAGGGGTAACTATGGCTACACCTTC.

This clone has just a few counts. This rearrangement joins TRBV10-3 to TRBJ2-2, with D unclear. V gave up 4 bases and J gave up 4 bases, with 7 bases separating them. CDR3 length: 13 amino acids. Germline loops: CDR1 ENHRY, CDR2 SYGVKD. As DNA, the CDR3 is TGTGCCATCAGTGGTCTCATCACCGGGGAGCTGTTTTTT. Translation: CAISGLITGELFF.

V gene TRBV11-3 combines with J gene TRBJ2-3; unclear D gene. Germline CDR1 SGHNT, CDR2 YENEEA. Trimming removed 0 bases at V and 0 bases at J, with 4 bases between. The CDR3 has 14 residues. As DNA, the CDR3 is TGTGCCAGCAGCTTAGACCCTAGCACAGATACGCAGTATTTT. Protein sequence: CASSLDPSTDTQYF.

The chain uses TRBV6-5 and TRBJ1-2; TRBD1 is a possible D gene (5 bases). The CDR3 has 15 residues. Germline-derived CDR1 and CDR2 are MNHEY and SVGAGI. V lost 4 bases and J 0 bases, leaving 12 bases between the germline ends. The CDR3: CASSSTQGANYGYTF. The CDR3 DNA follows: TGTGCCAGCAGTTCCACCCAAGGGGCTAACTATGGCTACACCTTC.

The chain links TRBV28 to TRBJ2-3, with D perhaps TRBD1 (6 bases). Germline lookup yields CDR1 MDHEN and CDR2 SYDVKM. The CDR3 is made up of 14 amino acids. Between the trimmed V and J ends, which lost 6 bases and 2 bases, there was a span of 12 bases. The CDR3 region has the DNA TGTGCCAGCAGCCCCGGGACACCCACAGATACGCAGTATTTT. It translates to CASSPGTPTDTQYF.

V and J are TRBV5-1 and TRBJ2-3, with D perhaps matching TRBD2 (5 bases). The V end lost 4 bases, the J end lost 0 bases, and 12 bases lay between the germline ends. Germline CDR1 reads SGHRS; CDR2 reads YFSETQ. The CDR3 runs to 15 residues. Here the CDR3 reads CASSLAGPSTDTQYF. In DNA form, the CDR3 reads TGCGCCAGCAGCCTAGCAGGACCTAGCACAGATACGCAGTATTTT.

This clone was found a few times. This CDR3 reads CASSTLEAGGLYEQYF. The CDR3 DNA sequence: TGTGCCAGTAGTACCCTGGAGGCGGGGGGGCTCTACGAGCAGTACTTC. The chain joins TRBV19 to TRBJ2-7, with 9 nucleotides matching TRBD2. The V segment lost 4 bases and the J segment 3 bases; nucleotides outside the gene matches: 10. Germline V gives CDR1 LNHDA, CDR2 SQIVND (reference sequence). The CDR3 runs 16 residues.

This rearrangement joins TRBV11-2 to TRBJ1-2; D remains unclear. Germline CDR1 SGHAT, CDR2 FQNNGV. V gave up 5 bases and J gave up 1 base, with 5 bases separating them. The CDR3 contains 12 residues. CDR3 sequence: CASSQYNYGYTF. The CDR3 region has the DNA TGTGCCAGCAGCCAATATAACTATGGCTACACCTTC.

The V call is TRBV7-6, the J call TRBJ1-4; the match to TRBD1 covers 7 bases. Trimming at V came to 1 base and at J to 6 bases, leaving 5 bases not matched to a gene. This CDR3 is 15 amino acids long. The germline gives CDR1 SGHVS, CDR2 FNYEAQ. The CDR3 spells CASSLGQGGDEKLFF. Written as DNA, the CDR3 is TGTGCCAGCAGCTTAGGACAGGGAGGTGATGAAAAACTGTTTTTT.

The CDR3 DNA is TGTGCCAGCAGCTTAGAGGCCTGGTTGAACACTGAAGCTTTCTTT. It specifies CASSLEAWLNTEAFF. This chain links TRBV7-6 with TRBJ1-1; D unresolved. V lost 1 base to trimming and J lost 0 bases, with 9 bases between them. The germline gives CDR1 SGHVS, CDR2 FNYEAQ. This CDR3 spans 15 amino acids.

By frequency in the sample, this clone is large (0.1 to 1%). The chain combines TRBV6-1 with TRBJ1-2; TRBD1 matches 7 bases. CDR3 length: 15 residues. Germline V CDR1 and CDR2: MNHNS, SASEGT. V lost 3 bases and J lost 0; bases outside the gene matches: 4. CDR3 sequence reads: CASSDRGLANYGYTF. The CDR3 nucleotides read TGTGCCAGCAGTGACAGGGGGTTAGCTAACTATGGCTACACCTTC.

The V call is TRBV30, the J call TRBJ1-5; the D is unclear. The CDR3 totals 13 residues. V was shortened by 2 bases and J by 7 bases, with 12 bases between the two germline ends. The V gene's germline CDR1 is GTSNPN and CDR2 SVGIG (reference sequence). Written as DNA, the CDR3 is TGTGCCTGGAGTACGGGTTATGACCAGCCCCAGCATTTT. This encodes CAWSTGYDQPQHF.

The V call is TRBV19, the J call TRBJ1-2; D may be TRBD1 (5 bases). The CDR3 covers 17 residues. V was shortened by 5 bases and J by 1 base, with 20 bases between the two germline ends. Germline CDR1 is LNHDA and CDR2 is SQIVND (reference sequence). The DNA of the CDR3 is TGTGCCAGTAGTGAGACGGGACGGACCACACGTAACTATGGCTACACCTTC. It is translated as CASSETGRTTRNYGYTF.

This clone was observed a handful of times. Different DNA sequences within this sample yield the same CDR3. This sequence joins TRBV19 and TRBJ1-5; no reliable D call. The CDR3 extends over 13 amino acids. Germline V lookup: CDR1 LNHDA, CDR2 SQIVND (reference sequence). The V gene lost 5 bases and the J gene lost 2 bases, with 7 bases spanning the gap. The CDR3 sequence is CASSFGGNQPQHF. The CDR3, as DNA: TGTGCCAGTAGTTTCGGGGGCAATCAGCCCCAGCATTTT. The full variable domain, completed using reference TRBV19 and TRBJ1-5, is DGGITQSPKYLFRKEGQNVTLSCEQNLNHDAMYWYRQDPGQGLRLIYYSQIVNDFQKGDIAEGYSVSREKKESFPLTVTSAQKNPTAFYLCASSFGGNQPQHFGDGTRLSIL.

The rearrangement joins TRBV4-1 to TRBJ2-3, with 8 bases identical to TRBD2. The V gene end was trimmed by 5 bases and the J gene end by 4 bases; junction bases not matched to a gene: 5. The CDR3 spans 14 residues. The germline CDR1 and CDR2 sequences are MGHRA and YSYEKL. The CDR3 sequence: CASSYGGVADTQYF. The CDR3 nucleotides read TGCGCCAGCAGCTACGGGGGGGTGGCAGATACGCAGTATTTT.

The genes are TRBV14 and TRBJ2-3; no reliable D call. Trimming pared 2 bases from V and 7 bases from J, leaving 4 bases between. There are 11 residues in the CDR3. Per germline, CDR1 SGHDN and CDR2 FVKESK. CDR3 loop: CASSQSYTQYF. CDR3 nucleotides: TGTGCCAGCAGCCAATCGTATACGCAGTATTTT. The complete variable domain, with remaining parts taken from reference TRBV14 and TRBJ2-3, reads EAGVTQFPSHSVIEKGQTVTLRCDPISGHDNLYWYRRVMGKEIKFLLHFVKESKQDESGMPNNRFLAERTGGTYSTLKVQPAELEDSGVYFCASSQSYTQYFGPGTRLTVL.

The V gene is TRBV7-3, the J gene TRBJ2-3, with 9 bases matching TRBD1. In germline, CDR1 is SGHTA, CDR2 FQGTGA. J lost 11 bases, V lost 1 base, and 10 bases had no gene match. The CDR3 is 15 amino acids. The CDR3 here is CASSLMGQGATEQYF. The CDR3 DNA reads as TGTGCCAGCAGCTTAATGGGACAGGGCGCAACTGAGCAGTATTTT. Based on the CDR3 plus reference TRBV7-3 and TRBJ2-3, the full variable domain is GAGVSQTPSNKVTEKGKYVELRCDPISGHTALYWYRQSLGQGPEFLIYFQGTGAADDSGLPNDRFFAVRPEGSVSTLKIQRTERGDSAVYLCASSLMGQGATEQYFGPGTRLTVL.

The V and J genes are TRBV9 and TRBJ1-3; D is possibly TRBD1 (5 bases). The CDR3 is 14 residues long. Trimming took off 4 bases at V and 3 bases at J, with 11 bases between the two ends. Per the germline V gene, CDR1 is SGDLS and CDR2 is YYNGEE. CDR3 in amino acids: CASSPGGGGNTIYF. CDR3 coding DNA: TGTGCCAGCAGCCCTGGGGGAGGTGGAAACACCATATATTTT.

V and J are TRBV4-2 and TRBJ2-3; a weak D match, TRBD1 (6 bases). V shed 0 bases and J shed 5 bases, with 15 bases lying between them. CDR1 and CDR2 (germline): LGHNA, YNFKEQ. The CDR3 has 16 amino acids. CDR3 region: CASSQDVAATGDTQYF. For the CDR3, the DNA is TGTGCCAGCAGCCAAGATGTGGCAGCGACAGGAGATACGCAGTATTTT.